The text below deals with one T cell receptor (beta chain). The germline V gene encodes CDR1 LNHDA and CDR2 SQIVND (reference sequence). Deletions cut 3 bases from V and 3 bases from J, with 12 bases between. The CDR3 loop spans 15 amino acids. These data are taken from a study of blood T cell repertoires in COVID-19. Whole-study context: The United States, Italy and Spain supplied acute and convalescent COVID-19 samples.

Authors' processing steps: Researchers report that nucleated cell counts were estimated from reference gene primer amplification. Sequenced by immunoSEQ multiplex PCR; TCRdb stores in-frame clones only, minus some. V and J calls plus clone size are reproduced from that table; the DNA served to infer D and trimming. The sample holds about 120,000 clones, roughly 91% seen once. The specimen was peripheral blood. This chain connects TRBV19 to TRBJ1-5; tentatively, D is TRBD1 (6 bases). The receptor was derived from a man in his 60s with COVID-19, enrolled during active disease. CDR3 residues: CASSIGRGPNQPQHF. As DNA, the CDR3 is TGTGCCAGTAGTATTGGCAGGGGCCCCAATCAGCCCCAGCATTTT.